Detailed here is one TCR beta chain. Its antigen is still unknown. This CDR3 contains 14 residues. The germline V and J ends were trimmed by 4 bases and 7 bases, with 16 bases remaining between them. Germline assignment: CDR1 SGHRS and CDR2 YFSETQ. TCRdb's table, derived via immunoSEQ multiplex PCR, lists solely in-frame clones and lacks some. The sample consists of some 2.3 million clones, more than 80% of them appearing once. The source of the sample is a study of shared clonotypes between healthy human individuals. General observations from the study: The represented genetic and exposure-history diversity was limited by the small number of donors.

This clonotype was obtained from a man between 18 and 29 years old in good health. Some clones in this sample may be carry-over from other donors' samples. V gene TRBV5-1 combines with J gene TRBJ2-3; D possibly uses TRBD1 or TRBD2 (5 bases each). Sequences were obtained from naive CD4+ T cells from PBMCs. The subset is: CD45RA+ positively selected. As DNA, the CDR3 is TGCGCCAGCAGCCGGGATCGGGGCACGAATACGCAGTATTTT. Translating gives CASSRDRGTNTQYF. Looking up the rest from reference TRBV5-1 and TRBJ2-3 gives the full variable domain: KAGVTQTPRYLIKTRGQQVTLSCSPISGHRSVSWYQQTPGQGLQFLFEYFSETQRNKGNFPGRFSGRQFSNSRSEMNVSTLELGDSALYLCASSRDRGTNTQYFGPGTRLTVL.